This T cell receptor beta chain was retrieved from a study of T cell responses to AZD1222 COVID-19 vaccine. Study context: Doses given second, at about 4 or about 12 weeks, were pooled. Study conclusions and caveats: Researchers report vaccine-associated CD4 TCRs spanning spike, with dominance at 160-218 and 743-854.

A note on this clone: Its antigen is currently unknown. Compared with germline, one end of the junction differs, possibly owing to a read error.

Germline V gene data show CDR1 as DFQATT and CDR2 as SNEGSKA (reference sequence). CDR3 size: 17 residues. The protocol was immunoSEQ multiplex PCR, while the TCRdb copy is restricted to in-frame clones and leaves out a portion. The table records under 150,000 clones, 90% of them present only once. The rearrangement uses TRBV20-1 and TRBJ2-1; TRBD2 matches at 8 bases. The TCR sequence derives from an adult in good health. The sample was peripheral blood, taken on day 0 of AZD1222 vaccination. CDR3 in amino acids: CSASGGLAGGAYDEQFF. In nucleotides, the CDR3 is TGCAGTGCTAGTGGGGGTTTGGCGGGAGGTGCCTACGATGAGCAGTTCTTC.